Each of the 28 T cell receptor beta chains below was sequenced from the same sample in a study of T cells after yellow fever vaccination. In TCRdb, the 5' RACE reads were re-called with MiXCR into one record per CDR3 protein. Here the sample spans about 120,000 distinct CDR3 sequences, roughly 15% being singletons. The sample here was CD8+ T cells sorted from PBMCs, taken 5 days after the yellow fever booster vaccination. These receptors originate from a man younger than 35 who received the YFV17D yellow fever vaccine.

The table lists this clonotype with many counts. V gene TRBV4-3 combines with J gene TRBJ2-1, with 8 positions matching TRBD2. CDR3 length equals 15 residues. Germline V lookup: CDR1 LGHNA, CDR2 YSLEER. Unmatched junction bases numbered 3, after V lost 1 base and J lost 4 bases. In DNA, the CDR3 is TGCGCCAGCAGCCAAGGACTAGCGTTGTACAATGAGCAGTTCTTC. Encoded protein: CASSQGLALYNEQFF.

This clonotype was seen a few times. This chain uses TRBV6-5 with TRBJ1-2; tentative D call: TRBD1 (6 bases). There are 15 residues in the CDR3. Germline V gives CDR1 MNHEY, CDR2 SVGAGI. V dropped 6 bases and J dropped 3 bases, with 17 bases sitting between them. The CDR3 is CASSPTPTGDYGYTF. For the CDR3, the DNA is TGTGCCAGCAGCCCCACCCCGACAGGAGACTATGGCTACACCTTC.

This clonotype was observed a handful of times. V usage is TRBV11-3 and J usage is TRBJ2-3; D may be TRBD1 or TRBD2 (5 bases each). The germline gives CDR1 SGHNT, CDR2 YENEEA. The V end lost 7 bases, the J end lost 0 bases, and 11 bases lay between the germline ends. The CDR3 spans 14 residues. This CDR3 is CASTGTDSTDTQYF. DNA of the CDR3: TGTGCCAGCACGGGGACGGATAGCACAGATACGCAGTATTTT.

This clonotype was detected only a few times. The chain carries TRBV19 and TRBJ1-1; D unresolved. Germline V gene data show CDR1 as LNHDA and CDR2 as SQIVND (reference sequence). The CDR3 has 15 residues. V was cut by 9 bases and J by 4 bases, with 21 bases left in between. The CDR3 sequence: CASTLGYLSVTEAFF. CDR3 DNA: TGTGCCAGCACGCTGGGTTATCTTTCCGTCACTGAAGCTTTCTTT.

In this sample, this clonotype turned up a few times. V gene TRBV19 combines with J gene TRBJ2-3; 10 nucleotides match TRBD1. Germline assignment: CDR1 LNHDA and CDR2 SQIVND (reference sequence). The V and J ends lost 10 bases and 6 bases, in that order; junction bases with no gene match: 16. There are 16 residues in the CDR3. CDR3: CATKPDRGLIMDTQYF. CDR3 bases: TGTGCCACCAAGCCCGACAGGGGGCTTATTATGGATACGCAGTATTTT.

The rearrangement joins TRBV27 to TRBJ1-1; no firm D call. This CDR3 has 14 amino acids. Germline V gene data show CDR1 as MNHEY and CDR2 as SMNVEV (reference sequence). The germline V and J ends were trimmed by 6 bases and 2 bases, with 13 bases remaining between them. Here the CDR3 reads CASRPSSPNTEAFF. The CDR3 region has the DNA TGTGCCAGCAGGCCATCTAGCCCCAACACTGAAGCTTTCTTT.

This chain connects TRBV10-3 to TRBJ2-3; 9 bases fit TRBD1. CDR1 and CDR2 (germline): ENHRY, SYGVKD. The CDR3 covers 13 residues. The trim removed 10 bases at V and 4 bases at J, leaving 6 bases unmatched. The CDR3 here is CATRTGDADTQYF. The CDR3, as DNA: TGTGCCACGCGGACAGGGGACGCAGATACGCAGTATTTT.

This clonotype was observed a single time. The CDR3 region is CATSNRWGNEQFF. As DNA, the CDR3 is TGTGCCACCAGCAACAGGTGGGGGAATGAGCAGTTCTTC. The chain combines TRBV15 with TRBJ2-1; D is tentatively TRBD1 or TRBD2 (5 bases each). V was trimmed by 4 bases and J by 7 bases, leaving 11 bases between them. The CDR3 covers 13 residues. Germline CDR1 and CDR2: LNHNV and YYDKDF (reference sequence).

This clonotype was seen more than once but under ten times. J is TRBJ2-3 and V is TRBV5-1; no reliable D call. This CDR3 is built from 15 residues. V was cut by 4 bases and J by 1 base, with 13 bases left in between. The germline CDR1 and CDR2 sequences are SGHRS and YFSETQ. The CDR3 DNA reads as TGCGCCAGCAGCCCTACTGGCTCGCGCACAGATACGCAGTATTTT. This sequence encodes CASSPTGSRTDTQYF.

This clonotype was observed at least ten times. V gene TRBV13 combines with J gene TRBJ2-5; D gene ambiguous. Deletions cut 4 bases from V and 1 base from J, with 16 bases between. This CDR3 spans 16 amino acids. Germline assignment: CDR1 PRHDT and CDR2 FYEKMQ (reference sequence). The CDR3 DNA sequence: TGTGCCAGCAGCTCGAGTGGTGAAGAAAGCCAAGAGACCCAGTACTTC. This gives the protein CASSSSGEESQETQYF.

This clonotype came up a few times. The chain combines TRBV12-5 with TRBJ2-1, with 14 bases matching TRBD2. V shed 1 base, J shed 2 bases, and the junction held 7 bases outside the gene matches. The germline gives CDR1 LGHNT, CDR2 FRNRAP. The CDR3 length is 19 residues. The CDR3 nucleotides are TGTGCTAGTGGTTTGGCCGGGACTAGCGGGGGATTCGCCTACAATGAGCAGTTCTTC. It yields the protein CASGLAGTSGGFAYNEQFF.

The chain uses TRBV29-1 and TRBJ2-7; D perhaps matches TRBD1 (7 bases). This CDR3 contains 14 residues. Germline V gene sequence: CDR1 SQVTM, CDR2 ANQGSEA. Trimming took off 4 bases at V and 0 bases at J, with 13 bases between the two ends. The chain's CDR3 is CSVGAGTDSYEQYF. CDR3 DNA: TGCAGCGTTGGGGCGGGGACAGACTCCTACGAGCAGTACTTC.

This clonotype was found many times. This sequence joins TRBV4-2 and TRBJ1-5; 8 bases are shared with TRBD1. The CDR3 sequence is 17 residues long. Per the germline V gene, CDR1 is LGHNA and CDR2 is YNFKEQ. V dropped 0 bases and J dropped 6; count of bases not matched to a gene: 10. For the CDR3, the DNA is TGTGCCAGCAGCCAAGAAGTTGGCAGGGGGCCGGCTCAGCCCCAGCATTTT. Translated, it gives CASSQEVGRGPAQPQHF.

This clonotype was detected only a few times. The chain uses TRBV29-1 and TRBJ2-2; the D call may be TRBD1 or TRBD2 (5 bases each). In germline, CDR1 is SQVTM, CDR2 ANQGSEA. The CDR3 has 15 amino acids. V gave up 3 bases and J gave up 1 base, with 12 bases separating them. Here the CDR3 reads CSVELVGENTGELFF. DNA of the CDR3: TGCAGCGTTGAGCTGGTGGGGGAGAACACCGGGGAGCTGTTTTTT.

In DNA form, the CDR3 reads TGTGCCAGCAGTTGGACTCGTTCCACAGATACGCAGTATTTT. It is translated as CASSWTRSTDTQYF. The rearrangement joins TRBV27 to TRBJ2-3; tentatively, D is TRBD2 (5 bases). The CDR3 contains 14 residues. V lost 4 bases and J 2 bases, leaving 10 bases between the germline ends. Germline V gene lookup returns CDR1 MNHEY and CDR2 SMNVEV (reference sequence).

Ten or more counts support this clonotype. The rearrangement links TRBV6-5 to TRBJ2-7; TRBD1 might be the D (6 bases). From germline, CDR1 is MNHEY and CDR2 SVGAGI. V dropped 5 bases and J dropped 5 bases, with 16 bases sitting between them. The CDR3 runs 14 residues. CDR3 in amino acids: CASSLRGQSDEQYF. The CDR3 DNA sequence: TGTGCCAGCAGTCTCAGAGGACAGTCCGACGAGCAGTACTTC.

The chain couples TRBV29-1 to TRBJ2-5, with D tentatively TRBD1 (5 bases). V gave up 3 bases and J gave up 3 bases, with 20 bases separating them. Germline CDR1 reads SQVTM; CDR2 reads ANQGSEA. This CDR3 contains 16 residues. The CDR3: CSVERTQGTGEETQYF. DNA of the CDR3: TGCAGCGTTGAGAGGACCCAGGGAACTGGGGAAGAGACCCAGTACTTC.

The rearrangement uses TRBV15 and TRBJ2-3; 8 bases map to TRBD2. V was pared by 1 base and J by 4 bases, with 7 bases of the junction left unmatched. CDR1 is LNHNV and CDR2 is YYDKDF in the germline V gene (reference sequence). This CDR3 comprises 16 residues. The CDR3 here is CATSRVATGGADTQYF. As DNA, the CDR3 is TGTGCCACCAGCAGAGTCGCGACGGGGGGGGCAGATACGCAGTATTTT. Full variable domain (outside the CDR3, taken from reference TRBV15 and TRBJ2-3): DAMVIQNPRYQVTQFGKPVTLSCSQTLNHNVMYWYQQKSSQAPKLLFHYYDKDFNNEADTPDNFQSRRPNTSFCFLDIRSPGLGDTAMYLCATSRVATGGADTQYFGPGTRLTVL.

This clonotype has only a few counts. The chain links TRBV10-3 to TRBJ2-1; 9 bases align to TRBD2. The CDR3 contains 16 residues. From germline, CDR1 is ENHRY and CDR2 SYGVKD. The V gene end was trimmed by 6 bases and the J gene end by 5 bases; junction bases not matched to a gene: 11. In nucleotides, the CDR3 is TGTGCCATCAGGGTTGGGGGACTAGCCCAGCACAATGAGCAGTTCTTC. Translated, it gives CAIRVGGLAQHNEQFF.

A few counts support this clonotype. V gene TRBV27 combines with J gene TRBJ2-2; D is uncertain. The CDR3 totals 13 residues. CDR1 and CDR2 (germline): MNHEY, SMNVEV (reference sequence). Trimming cost V 4 bases and J 3 bases, with 6 bases left between them. This CDR3 reads CASSSWDTGELFF. The CDR3 DNA reads as TGTGCCAGCAGTTCGTGGGACACCGGGGAGCTGTTTTTT.

The chain employs TRBV12-3 or TRBV12-4 and TRBJ1-5, with D possibly TRBD1 on 5 matching bases. This CDR3 contains 15 residues. Trimming removed 7 bases from V and 6 bases from J, with 19 bases in between. CDR3 sequence (DNA): TGTGCCAGCACCTACCCAGGTGGGGGGGTTCAGCCCCAGCATTTT. Its protein is CASTYPGGGVQPQHF.

This chain's CDR3 is CASSLLRPANTGELFF. As DNA, the CDR3 is TGTGCCAGCAGCTTACTACGGCCGGCGAACACCGGGGAGCTGTTTTTT. The rearrangement uses TRBV7-3 and TRBJ2-2, with D hard to call. Germline-derived CDR1 and CDR2 are SGHTA and FQGTGA. V lost 2 bases to trimming and J lost 0 bases, with 10 bases between them. This CDR3 has 16 residues.

This clonotype was observed a handful of times. V and J are TRBV27 and TRBJ2-7; TRBD1 matches 8 bases. Looked up from germline, CDR1 is MNHEY and CDR2 is SMNVEV (reference sequence). Trimming took 3 bases from V and 2 from J; bases not matched to a gene: 6. CDR3 size: 15 residues. This CDR3 reads CASSFQGQAPYEQYF. In nucleotides, the CDR3 is TGTGCCAGCAGTTTCCAGGGACAGGCTCCCTACGAGCAGTACTTC.

Only a few counts were recorded for this clonotype. V gene TRBV4-2 combines with J gene TRBJ2-7; D is unresolved. V dropped 3 bases and J dropped 6 bases, with 15 bases sitting between them. Germline-derived CDR1 and CDR2 are LGHNA and YNFKEQ. The CDR3 spans 14 residues. This chain's CDR3 is CASSHEGKGSEQYF. The CDR3 DNA is TGTGCCAGCAGCCACGAAGGGAAGGGTTCCGAGCAGTACTTC.

This chain connects TRBV12-3 or TRBV12-4 to TRBJ2-3, with D perhaps TRBD2 (6 bases). Between the trimmed V and J ends, which lost 7 bases and 5 bases, there was a span of 13 bases. CDR3 size: 13 residues. The CDR3 DNA reads as TGTGCCAGCACGTGGCCGGGAGAAGATACGCAGTATTTT. This sequence encodes CASTWPGEDTQYF.

The chain recombines TRBV7-9 with TRBJ2-1, with D possibly being TRBD2 (6 bases). Trimming removed 3 bases from V and 6 bases from J, with 12 bases in between. The germline CDR1 and CDR2 sequences are SEHNR and FQNEAQ (reference sequence). The CDR3 spans 14 residues. The CDR3 region is CASSFRETCNEQFF. The DNA for the CDR3 is TGTGCCAGCAGCTTCCGGGAGACCTGCAATGAGCAGTTCTTC.

This chain uses TRBV27 with TRBJ2-5; TRBD1 matches at 7 bases. The ends lost 7 bases at V and 5 bases at J; junction bases unmatched: 16. The CDR3 is 16 residues long. Germline lookup yields CDR1 MNHEY and CDR2 SMNVEV (reference sequence). The CDR3 protein is CASTDRAPAGWETQYF. The CDR3 nucleotides are TGTGCCAGCACCGACAGGGCCCCTGCCGGATGGGAGACCCAGTACTTC.

The rearrangement uses TRBV19 and TRBJ1-1; weak D call: TRBD1 (5 bases). Looked up from germline, CDR1 is LNHDA and CDR2 is SQIVND (reference sequence). V gave up 7 bases and J gave up 1 base, with 13 bases separating them. CDR3 length: 14 residues. DNA of the CDR3: TGTGCCAGTACCTACCTAGGGGAGAACACTGAAGCTTTCTTT. Amino acid sequence: CASTYLGENTEAFF.